This T cell receptor (beta chain) appears in the sequencing data of a study of memory CD8 T cells in hepatitis C reinfection. Study summary: Chronic HCV followed reinfection in a couple of donors who cleared primary infection.

This table comes from immunoSEQ multiplex PCR, and its TCRdb copy is limited to in-frame clones, with some not included. The sample has 40,000 to 45,000 clones, 85% to 90% seen once. Indicated time point: peak reinfection, 3 to 8 weeks after reinfection detection. The sorted cells went straight to TCR sequencing with no prior in vitro expansion. Germline V lookup: CDR1 LNHDA, CDR2 SQIVND (reference sequence). CDR3 length equals 14 residues. J was trimmed by 9 bases and V by 10 bases; bases with no gene match: 8. Material for sequencing was naive CD8+ T cells sorted from blood. This TCR came from a man younger than 35 with hepatitis C virus infection. The chain joins TRBV19 to TRBJ2-1, with 14 bases identical to TRBD2. CDR3 sequence: CATGLAGGRSEQFF. CDR3 bases: TGTGCCACCGGACTAGCGGGAGGAAGAAGTGAGCAGTTCTTC.